A selection of T cell receptor beta chains follows, all from one sample in a study of T-cell memory formation after mild COVID-19. MiXCR, applied by TCRdb to the 5' RACE reads, yields one record per CDR3 protein. This table holds roughly 150,000 distinct CDR3 sequences, around 15% found once. The sample was PBMCs or a T cell subset sorted from them (not recorded which). The receptors stem from an adult woman who had mild COVID-19 (a few samples of this study predate the infection). Cell type and time point are not known. Each CDR3 is given with its conserved first and last residue. D genes are given only for firm matches. Size values are once, few and many counts, or a class for expanded clones, and some rows have none.

j_call clone_size v_call d_call cdr3_nt cdr3_aa
TRBJ2-7 few TRBV7-8 TRBD1 TGTGCCAGCAGCTCCTGGACAGGGGAGAACTACGAGCAGTACTTC CASSSWTGENYEQYF
TRBJ2-1 . TRBV7-8 TRBD2 TGTGCCAGCAGCTTAGAACTAGCGACCTACAATGAGCAGTTCTTC CASSLELATYNEQFF
TRBJ2-2 . TRBV7-9 . TGTGCCAGCAGCTTAGCGCAGGGGACCTACCTGGCGAACACCGGGGAGCTGTTTTTT CASSLAQGTYLANTGELFF
TRBJ2-3 . TRBV29-1 . TGCAGCGTTGAATGTGACACAGATACGCAGTATTTT CSVECDTDTQYF
TRBJ2-7 . TRBV27 TRBD1 TGTGCCAGCAGATTAACAGGGGGCTACGAGCAGTACTTC CASRLTGGYEQYF
TRBJ1-2 . TRBV30 . TGTGCCTGGAGTGACCCCCCCCGAGGCTACACCTTC CAWSDPPRGYTF
TRBJ2-3 . TRBV3-1 . TGTGCCAGCAGCCAGGGCATAGAAGATACGCAGTATTTT CASSQGIEDTQYF
TRBJ1-1 many TRBV5-1 . TGCGCCAGCAGCTTGGCGTTCGGGGACACTGAAGCTTTCTTT CASSLAFGDTEAFF
TRBJ1-1 few TRBV7-6 . TGTGCCAGCAGCCCGGGGACAATTGAAGCTTTCTTT CASSPGTIEAFF
TRBJ1-1 few TRBV4-1 . TGCGCCAGCAGCCAAGATGGCGCGGGAGGGGGAATCGACACTGAAGCTTTCTTT CASSQDGAGGGIDTEAFF
TRBJ1-5 . TRBV19 . TGTGCCAGTATGTACGGCAATCAGCCCCAGCATTTT CASMYGNQPQHF
TRBJ1-5 . TRBV30 . TGTGCCTCCCACCCCGGGACGGGGGATCAGCCCCAGCATTTT CASHPGTGDQPQHF
TRBJ1-2 . TRBV7-9 . TGTGCCAGCAGCCCGCAGTATAACTATGGCTACACCTTC CASSPQYNYGYTF
TRBJ1-1 . TRBV25-1 . TGTGCCAGCAGTGAAGGGGGAACAGCTTGGAACACTGAAGCTTTCTTT CASSEGGTAWNTEAFF
TRBJ1-2 few TRBV4-1 . TGCGCCAGCAGCCCTTTTCGGGGGGACTATGGCTACACCTTC CASSPFRGDYGYTF
TRBJ2-2 . TRBV4-1 TRBD1 TGCGCCAGCAGCGTCATGGGACAGGGGACCGGGGAGCTGTTTTTT CASSVMGQGTGELFF
TRBJ2-7 few TRBV30 . TGTGCCTGGACGTACGGTACTAGCCCATACTACGAGCAGTACTTC CAWTYGTSPYYEQYF
TRBJ2-7 . TRBV6-5 TRBD2 TGTGCCAGCTCCTTGGGGGGGACGGACGAGCAGTACTTC CASSLGGTDEQYF
TRBJ2-7 . TRBV2 . TGTGCCAGCAGGCTTGACGGAGCCTACGAGCAGTACTTC CASRLDGAYEQYF
TRBJ2-2 . TRBV6-4 . TGTGCCAGCAGTGACTCGGAGTTGGGGGAGCTGTTTTTT CASSDSELGELFF
TRBJ2-1 few TRBV11-2 . TGTGCCAGCAGCTTTGGGTCCGCCGAGCAGTTCTTC CASSFGSAEQFF
TRBJ2-2 . TRBV20-1 TRBD2 TGCAGTGCTAAGGGACTAGCGGGAGTCACCGGGGAGCTGTTTTTT CSAKGLAGVTGELFF
TRBJ1-4 . TRBV4-2 . TGTGCCAGCAGCAACATCCGGAATAGAGATCCAACTAATGAAAAACTGTTTTTT CASSNIRNRDPTNEKLFF
TRBJ1-1 few TRBV12-3/TRBV12-4 TRBD1 TGTGCCAGCAGTTTCACAGGGGTGAACACTGAAGCTTTCTTT CASSFTGVNTEAFF
TRBJ2-1 . TRBV12-3/TRBV12-4 TRBD1 TGTGCCAGCAGACCCAGGGGGCAGACAGAGCAGTTCTTC CASRPRGQTEQFF
TRBJ2-1 once TRBV3-1 TRBD2 TGTGCCAGCAGCCAAAGGGGACTAGCGGGACGTCTGTTGCAGTTCTTC CASSQRGLAGRLLQFF
TRBJ2-3 . TRBV27 TRBD2 TGTGCCAGCAGTTTGCTACTAGCGGGTTACTCTAGCACAGATACGCAGTATTTT CASSLLLAGYSSTDTQYF
TRBJ2-4 . TRBV12-3/TRBV12-4 . TGTGCCAGCAGTTTGTTTCAGGGAATAGCCAAAAACATTCAGTACTTC CASSLFQGIAKNIQYF
TRBJ2-7 many TRBV7-3 TRBD1 TGTGCCAGCAGCTTGGGACAGGGGTTCTACGAGCAGTACTTC CASSLGQGFYEQYF
TRBJ2-7 . TRBV6-1 TRBD1 TGTGCCAGCAGTGCCGGGACAGATACATTCTACGAGCAGTACTTC CASSAGTDTFYEQYF
TRBJ1-5 few TRBV6-2/TRBV6-3 . TGTGCCAGCAGTTACTCGGGGGCGTCGCGGAGCAATCAGCCCCAGCATTTT CASSYSGASRSNQPQHF
TRBJ2-3 few TRBV12-3/TRBV12-4 . TGTGCCAGCAGTTTAGCCCCGGGAAGCACAGATACGCAGTATTTT CASSLAPGSTDTQYF
TRBJ2-3 . TRBV18 . TGTGCCAGCTCACCAGCAGGGTGGAGCACAGATACGCAGTATTTT CASSPAGWSTDTQYF
TRBJ2-5 . TRBV4-3 TRBD2 TGCGCCAGCAGCCAAGAGCGGGGATTAACGGGAGGTCAAGAGACCCAGTACTTC CASSQERGLTGGQETQYF
TRBJ1-4 . TRBV27 . TGTGCCAGCAGTTTTTACGGGAATAATGAAAAACTGTTTTTT CASSFYGNNEKLFF
TRBJ2-7 few TRBV4-3 . TGCGCCAGCAGCCCGGGACCGAGCTCCTACGAGCAGTACTTC CASSPGPSSYEQYF
TRBJ2-7 few TRBV27 . TGTGCCAGCAGTTTAACCCCCCGGCAGCTTGGCGAGCAGTACTTC CASSLTPRQLGEQYF
TRBJ2-7 . TRBV28 . TGTGCCGTCGGGGACACCTACGAGCAGTACTTC CAVGDTYEQYF
TRBJ2-1 . TRBV10-2 . TGCGCCAGCACCGGGAGCTCCTACAATGAGCAGTTCTTC CASTGSSYNEQFF
TRBJ2-7 few TRBV9 . TGTGCCAGCAGCGTAGAGCAAACAGGGGAGCAGTACTTC CASSVEQTGEQYF
TRBJ2-3 few TRBV3-1 . TGTGCCAGCAGCCAAGAATCAGCAGATACGCAGTATTTT CASSQESADTQYF
TRBJ2-7 . TRBV7-9 . TGTGCCAGCAGCCCCGCCCCAGAAAGCTCCTACGAGCAGTACTTC CASSPAPESSYEQYF
TRBJ2-2 few TRBV12-3/TRBV12-4 . TGTGCCAGCAGAATGGGGAAGATGGAGCTGTTTTTT CASRMGKMELFF
TRBJ2-1 few TRBV7-6 . TGTGCCAGCAGCTTAGAGCAATGGCGGGTCGATGAGCAGTTCTTC CASSLEQWRVDEQFF
TRBJ2-3 few TRBV11-2 . TGTGCCAGCAGCGGTATGCCGCCCGGTTACCACGTGGGCACAGATACGCAGTATTTT CASSGMPPGYHVGTDTQYF
TRBJ1-2 . TRBV27 . TGTGCCAGCAGTTTAGACCCCCGGCTGACAGATCTTTCTGGCTACACCTTC CASSLDPRLTDLSGYTF